This TCR beta chain was captured in a study of CD8 T cells in ankylosing spondylitis. This clonotype was counted ten times or more. What it binds is unknown. Trimming took 0 bases from V and 3 from J, leaving 12 bases between them. The CDR3 is made up of 16 amino acids. The germline CDR1 and CDR2 sequences are LGHNA and YSLEER. Points from the study as a whole: What seemed typical of ankylosing spondylitis blood was a TCR beta motif built from several highly homologous variants. Reportedly, disease-linked clones are significantly enriched in ankylosing spondylitis patients' matched synovial fluid.

Each TCR beta library was made by quantitative 5'-RACE that incorporated molecular barcodes. TCRdb re-analysed the 5' RACE reads in MiXCR, keeping a single row per CDR3 protein. The sample lists more than 150,000 distinct CDR3 sequences; approximately 18% were seen once. This receptor was identified in a male donor aged 10 to 35 with ankylosing spondylitis or in good health (not recorded which). The sample comprised blood, either unsorted or a sorted T cell fraction (not recorded which). The V and J genes are TRBV4-3 and TRBJ2-1; perhaps TRBD2 as D (6 bases). The CDR3 coding sequence is TGCGCCAGCAGCCAAGATCCGGGAGTCATCTACAATGAGCAGTTCTTC. Residues: CASSQDPGVIYNEQFF.